Sequencing of this TCR beta chain was carried out in a study of blood T cell repertoires in COVID-19. For the study at large: COVID-19 samples collected from the United States, Italy and Spain covered acute and convalescent phases. T cells, B-cell-depleted T cells, or PBMCs supplied cDNA or gDNA.

TCRdb's table, derived via immunoSEQ multiplex PCR, lists solely in-frame clones and lacks some. The sample consists of around 150,000 clones, over 70% of them appearing once. Trimming removed 6 bases at V and 1 base at J, with 12 bases between. CDR3 length: 14 amino acids. The rearrangement joins TRBV23-1 to TRBJ1-1; TRBD1 is a possible D gene (6 bases). TRBV23-1 has ORF status, its function being uncertain. Sequenced: peripheral blood. This clonotype was sampled from a man aged 50-60 years with active or convalescent COVID-19. CDR3 DNA: TGCGCCAGCAGGCCCACACAGGGGAACACTGAAGCTTTCTTT. Protein sequence: CASRPTQGNTEAFF.